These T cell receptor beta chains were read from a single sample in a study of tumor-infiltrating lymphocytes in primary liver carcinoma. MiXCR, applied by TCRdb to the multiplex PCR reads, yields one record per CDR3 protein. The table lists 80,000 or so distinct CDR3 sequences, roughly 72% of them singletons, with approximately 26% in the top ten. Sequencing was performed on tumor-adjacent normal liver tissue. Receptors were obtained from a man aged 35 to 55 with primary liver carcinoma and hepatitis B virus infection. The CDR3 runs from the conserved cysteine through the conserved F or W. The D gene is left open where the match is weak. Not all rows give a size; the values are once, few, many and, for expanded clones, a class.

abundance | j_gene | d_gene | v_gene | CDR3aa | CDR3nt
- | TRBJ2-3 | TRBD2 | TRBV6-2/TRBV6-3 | CASSLLGLASPDTQYF | TGTGCCAGCAGCCTCCTAGGACTAGCTAGCCCAGATACGCAGTATTTT
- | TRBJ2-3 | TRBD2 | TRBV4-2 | CASSQMARLAGATDTQYF | TGTGCCAGCAGCCAAATGGCGCGTCTAGCGGGAGCGACAGATACGCAGTATTTT
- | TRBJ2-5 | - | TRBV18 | CASSLQQETQETQYF | TGTGCCAGCTCACTTCAGCAGGAAACCCAAGAGACCCAGTACTTC
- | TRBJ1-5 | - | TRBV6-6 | CTSNYVGDSNQPQHF | TGTACCAGCAATTACGTAGGGGATAGCAATCAGCCCCAGCATTTT
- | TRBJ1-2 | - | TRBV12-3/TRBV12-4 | CANSRGPYGYTF | TGTGCCAATAGTCGGGGGCCCTATGGCTACACCTTC
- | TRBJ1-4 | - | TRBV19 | CASSSPSGGRQKLFF | TGTGCCAGTAGTTCTCCATCGGGCGGACGGCAAAAACTGTTTTTT
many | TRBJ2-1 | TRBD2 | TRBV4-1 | CASSPGLAESSYNEQFF | TGCGCCAGCAGCCCGGGACTAGCAGAAAGCTCCTACAATGAGCAGTTCTTC
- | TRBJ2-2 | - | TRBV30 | CAWRGGVETGELFF | TGTGCCTGGAGGGGGGGAGTGGAAACCGGGGAGCTGTTTTTT
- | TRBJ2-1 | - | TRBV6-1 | CASRGTLGMGEQFF | TGTGCCAGCAGAGGGACATTGGGAATGGGTGAGCAGTTCTTC
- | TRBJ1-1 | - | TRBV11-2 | CANRLIHSVAFF | TGTGCCAACAGATTAATCCACAGTGTGGCTTTCTTT
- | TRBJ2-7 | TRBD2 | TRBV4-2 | CTSSQAASGLTYEQYF | TGTACCAGCAGCCAAGCGGCTAGCGGGCTTACCTACGAGCAGTACTTC
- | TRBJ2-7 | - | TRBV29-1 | CSVISQSYEQYF | TGCAGCGTCATATCACAGTCCTACGAGCAGTACTTC
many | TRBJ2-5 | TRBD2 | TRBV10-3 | CAISGGLAGVRETQYF | TGTGCCATCAGTGGGGGACTAGCGGGAGTACGGGAGACCCAGTACTTC
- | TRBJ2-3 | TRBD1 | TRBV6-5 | CASGQGIDTQYF | TGTGCTAGCGGACAGGGCATCGATACGCAGTATTTT
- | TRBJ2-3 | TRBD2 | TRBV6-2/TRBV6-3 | CASSAGTRTPQYF | TGTGCCAGTTCCGCTGGGACTAGAACCCCGCAGTATTTT
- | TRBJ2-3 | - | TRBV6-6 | CASSYSNSGTDRQYF | TGTGCCAGCAGTTACTCCAATAGTGGCACAGATAGGCAGTATTTT
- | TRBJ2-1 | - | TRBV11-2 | CASSDPLWYYNEQFF | TGTGCCAGTAGCGACCCCCTGTGGTATTACAATGAGCAGTTCTTC
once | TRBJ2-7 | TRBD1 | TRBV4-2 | CASSEMVGDRYEQYF | TGTGCCAGCAGCGAGATGGTGGGGGACAGGTACGAGCAGTACTTC
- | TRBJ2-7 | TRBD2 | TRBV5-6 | CASSSNWREGSYEQYF | TGTGCCAGCAGCAGTAATTGGCGGGAGGGCTCCTACGAGCAGTACTTC
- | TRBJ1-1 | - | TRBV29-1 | CSVEGAPSSPEAFF | TGCAGCGTTGAGGGGGCGCCGTCCTCGCCTGAGGCTTTCTTT
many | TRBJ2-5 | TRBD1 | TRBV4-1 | CASSQGTGGTWETQYF | TGCGCCAGCAGCCAAGGGACAGGGGGCACCTGGGAGACCCAGTACTTC
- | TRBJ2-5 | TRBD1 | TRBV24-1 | CATSDFWTGSETQYF | TGTGCCACCAGTGATTTTTGGACAGGGTCGGAGACCCAGTACTTC
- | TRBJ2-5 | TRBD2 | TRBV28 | CASSTPIAGGGTRYF | TGTGCCAGCAGTACACCAATAGCGGGGGGAGGGACCCGGTACTTC